This TCR beta chain was captured by sequencing in a study of shared clonotypes between healthy human individuals. General study findings and limits: Clonotypes not shared had lower generation probabilities than those common to all four donors. Having only a few donors restricted how much genetic and exposure-history diversity was captured. Naive CD4 clonotypes overlapped across a handful of donors at 4.5% to 5.5%.

V lost 7 bases and J 6 bases, leaving 31 bases between the germline ends. Germline V gene lookup returns CDR1 MDHEN and CDR2 SYDVKM. The CDR3 runs 18 residues. The data were produced by immunoSEQ multiplex PCR, yet TCRdb's version contains in-frame clones alone and is incomplete. The sample carries about 2.4 million clones, about 92% recorded once. Details on this clone: The antigen is unknown.

The TCR comes from a man between 18 and 29 years old in good health. V and J are TRBV28 and TRBJ2-7; TRBD2 might be the D (7 bases). Sequenced material: naive CD4+ T cells sorted from blood. The subset is: CD45RA+ positively selected. The CDR3 coding sequence is TGTGCCAGCACCCCTTGGGGGGGGGCGCATCACTACAAGTTCGAGCAGTACTTC. Encoded protein: CASTPWGGAHHYKFEQYF.